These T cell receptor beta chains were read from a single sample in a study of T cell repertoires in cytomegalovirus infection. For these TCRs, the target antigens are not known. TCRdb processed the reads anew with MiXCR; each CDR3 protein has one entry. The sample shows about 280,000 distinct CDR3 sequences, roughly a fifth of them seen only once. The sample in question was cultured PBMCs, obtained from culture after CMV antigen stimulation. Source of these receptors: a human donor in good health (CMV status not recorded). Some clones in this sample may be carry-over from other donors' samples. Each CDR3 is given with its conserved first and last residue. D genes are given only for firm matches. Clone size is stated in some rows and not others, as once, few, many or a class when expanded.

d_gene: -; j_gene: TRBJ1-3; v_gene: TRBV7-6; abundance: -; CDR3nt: TGTGCCAGCAGCCAAGAACCATCAGGGGCTGGAAACACCATATATTTT; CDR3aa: CASSQEPSGAGNTIYF
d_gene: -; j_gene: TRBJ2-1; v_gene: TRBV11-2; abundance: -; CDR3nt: TGTGCCAGCAGCTATCGGATGGGGGTCTACAATGAGCAGTTCTTC; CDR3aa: CASSYRMGVYNEQFF
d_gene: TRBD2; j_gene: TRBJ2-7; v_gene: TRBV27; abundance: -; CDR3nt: TGTGCCAGCATTACTCTTGTGCGGGGGATCAACTCCTACGAGCAGTACTTC; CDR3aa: CASITLVRGINSYEQYF
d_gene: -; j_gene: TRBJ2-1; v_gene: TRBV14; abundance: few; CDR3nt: TGTGCCAGCGGGGGGGCTAGCGTAGGCGAGCAGTTCTTC; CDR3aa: CASGGASVGEQFF
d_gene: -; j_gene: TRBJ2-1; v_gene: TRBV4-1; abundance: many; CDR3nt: TGCGCCAGCAGCCAAGAAAGACAGGCGTCCACCTACAATGAGCAGTTCTTC; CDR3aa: CASSQERQASTYNEQFF
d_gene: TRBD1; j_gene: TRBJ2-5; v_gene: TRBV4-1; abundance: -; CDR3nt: TGCGCCAGCAGCCAAGATGCGGACAGGGCGATTGAGACCCAGTACTTC; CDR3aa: CASSQDADRAIETQYF
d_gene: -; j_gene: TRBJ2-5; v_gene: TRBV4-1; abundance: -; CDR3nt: TGCGCCAGCAGCCAAGATGGCACTCAAGAGACCCAGTACTTC; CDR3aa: CASSQDGTQETQYF
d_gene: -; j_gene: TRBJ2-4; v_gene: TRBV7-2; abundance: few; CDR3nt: TGTGCCAGCAGCTTAGCTCAGGTAGTGGCCAAAAACATTCAGTACTTC; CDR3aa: CASSLAQVVAKNIQYF
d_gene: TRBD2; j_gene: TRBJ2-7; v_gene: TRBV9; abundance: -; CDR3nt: TGTGCCAGCAGCGCTTCCCCCGGAGCGGGAGCCGAGCAGTACTTC; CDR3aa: CASSASPGAGAEQYF
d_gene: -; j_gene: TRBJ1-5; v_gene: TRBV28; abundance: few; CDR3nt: TGTGCCAGCAGTGCGAACCAGGTTGCGAGCAATCAGCCCCAGCATTTT; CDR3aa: CASSANQVASNQPQHF
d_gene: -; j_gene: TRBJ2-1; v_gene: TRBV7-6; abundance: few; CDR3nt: TGTGCCAGCAGCCCCGAGGGGAAGCAGTTCTTC; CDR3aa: CASSPEGKQFF
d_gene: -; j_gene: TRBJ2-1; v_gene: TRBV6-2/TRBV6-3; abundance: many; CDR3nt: TGTGCCAGCAGTTCCCGTACCTCCCGGGCTAGTCGGAATGAGCAGTTCTTC; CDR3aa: CASSSRTSRASRNEQFF
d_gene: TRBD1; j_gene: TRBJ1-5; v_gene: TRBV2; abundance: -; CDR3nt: TGTGCCAGCAGTGGAGGGACAGGGAGGAGCAATCAGCCCCAGCATTTT; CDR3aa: CASSGGTGRSNQPQHF
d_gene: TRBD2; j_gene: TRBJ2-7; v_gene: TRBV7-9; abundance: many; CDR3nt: TGTGCCAGCAGCTTAGGCTCCGGGACTACCCGCGAGCAGTACTTC; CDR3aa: CASSLGSGTTREQYF
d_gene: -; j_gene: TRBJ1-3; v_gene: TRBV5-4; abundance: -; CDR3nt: TGTGCCAGCAGCTTCTCTTTACCTGGAAACACCATATATTTT; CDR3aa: CASSFSLPGNTIYF
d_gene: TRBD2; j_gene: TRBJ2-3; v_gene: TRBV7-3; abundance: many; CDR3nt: TGTGCCAGCAGCCCCGGACTAGTCGGCACAGATACGCAGTATTTT; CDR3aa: CASSPGLVGTDTQYF
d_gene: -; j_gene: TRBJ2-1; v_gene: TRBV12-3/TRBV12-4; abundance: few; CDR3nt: TGTGCCAGCAGTTTACCGACGAGATACAATGAGCAGTTCTTC; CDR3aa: CASSLPTRYNEQFF